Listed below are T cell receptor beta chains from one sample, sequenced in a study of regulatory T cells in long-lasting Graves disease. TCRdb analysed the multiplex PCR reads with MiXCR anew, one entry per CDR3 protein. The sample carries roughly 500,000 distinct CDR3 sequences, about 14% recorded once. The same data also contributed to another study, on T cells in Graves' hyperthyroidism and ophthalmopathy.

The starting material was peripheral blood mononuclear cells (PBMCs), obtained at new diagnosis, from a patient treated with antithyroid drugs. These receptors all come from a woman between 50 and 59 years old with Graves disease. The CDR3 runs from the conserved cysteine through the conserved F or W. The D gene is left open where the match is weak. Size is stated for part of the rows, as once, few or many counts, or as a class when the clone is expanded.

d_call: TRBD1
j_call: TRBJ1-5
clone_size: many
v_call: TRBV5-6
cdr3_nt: TGTGCCAGCAGCTCACAGGGGTTCCCTCAGCCCCAGCATTTT
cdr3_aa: CASSSQGFPQPQHF

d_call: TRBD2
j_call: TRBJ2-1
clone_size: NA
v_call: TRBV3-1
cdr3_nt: TGTGCCAGCAGCCACCCGGGACTAGCGGGCGAGCAGTTCTTC
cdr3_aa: CASSHPGLAGEQFF

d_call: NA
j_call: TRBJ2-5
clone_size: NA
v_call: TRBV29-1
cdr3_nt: TGCAGCGTTGAAGGCGACCCCCAAGGGGGACTCGAGACCCAGTACTTC
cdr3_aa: CSVEGDPQGGLETQYF

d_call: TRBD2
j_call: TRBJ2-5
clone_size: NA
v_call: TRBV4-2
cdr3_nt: TGTGCCAGCAGCCAAGCAATAGCGGGAGGTATACCCTGGGCCGAGACCCAGTACTTC
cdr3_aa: CASSQAIAGGIPWAETQYF

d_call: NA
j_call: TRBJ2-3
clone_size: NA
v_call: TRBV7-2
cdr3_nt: TGTGCCAGCAGCTTAAGGGCAGATACGCGGTATTTT
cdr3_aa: CASSLRADTRYF

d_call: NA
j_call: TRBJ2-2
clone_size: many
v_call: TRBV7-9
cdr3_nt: TGTGCCAGCAGCTTAGGGCAGCCTACCGGGGAGCTGTTTTTT
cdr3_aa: CASSLGQPTGELFF

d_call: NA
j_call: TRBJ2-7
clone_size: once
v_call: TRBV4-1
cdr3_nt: TGCGCCAGCAGCCGGCTCCTCGCCTACGAGCAGTACTTC
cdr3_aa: CASSRLLAYEQYF

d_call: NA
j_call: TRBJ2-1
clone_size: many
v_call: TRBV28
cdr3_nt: TGTGCCAGCAGCATACCGGGACCGTACAATGAGCAGTTCTTC
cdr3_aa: CASSIPGPYNEQFF

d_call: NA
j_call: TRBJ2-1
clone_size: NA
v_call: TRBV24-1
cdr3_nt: TGTGCCACGAGCTCCTACAATGAGCAGTTCTTC
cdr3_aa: CATSSYNEQFF

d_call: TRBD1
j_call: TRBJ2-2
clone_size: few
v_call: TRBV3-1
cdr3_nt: TGTGCCAGCAGCCAAGTCCCAGGGGGCACCGGGGAGCTGTTTTTT
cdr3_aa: CASSQVPGGTGELFF

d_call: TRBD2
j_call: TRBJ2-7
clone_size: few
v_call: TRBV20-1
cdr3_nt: TGCAGTGCCGACCCGGCGGCTACTAGCGATAACTCCTACGAGCAGTACTTC
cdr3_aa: CSADPAATSDNSYEQYF

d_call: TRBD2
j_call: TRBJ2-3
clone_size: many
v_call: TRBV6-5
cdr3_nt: TGTGCCAGCAGTTACAGGCTAGCGGAGCCCTATACGCAGTATTTT
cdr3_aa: CASSYRLAEPYTQYF

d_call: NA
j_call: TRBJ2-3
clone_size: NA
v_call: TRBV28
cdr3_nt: TGTGCCAGCCGCACGACAGGAATCGCAGATACGCAGTATTTT
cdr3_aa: CASRTTGIADTQYF

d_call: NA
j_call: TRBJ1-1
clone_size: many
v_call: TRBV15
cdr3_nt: TGTGCCACCAGCAGCACGGGGTGGGGGGACATACTAACTCCGAACACTGAAGCTTTCTTT
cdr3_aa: CATSSTGWGDILTPNTEAFF

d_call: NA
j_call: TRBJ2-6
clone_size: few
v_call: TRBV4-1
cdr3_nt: TGCGCCAGCAGCCAAGGGAGGAGTAGAGCATCTGGGGCCAACGTCCTGACTTTC
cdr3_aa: CASSQGRSRASGANVLTF

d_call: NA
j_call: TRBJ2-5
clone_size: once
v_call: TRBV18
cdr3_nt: TGTGCCAGCTCAGCCTTCTCCCTCCGACAGGGAGGAGGGGAGACCCAGTACTTC
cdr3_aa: CASSAFSLRQGGGETQYF

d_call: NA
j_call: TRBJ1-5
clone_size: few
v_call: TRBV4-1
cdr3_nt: TGCGCCAGCAGCCCGGGGTGGGGGGACAGCAATCAGCCCCAGCATTTT
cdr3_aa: CASSPGWGDSNQPQHF

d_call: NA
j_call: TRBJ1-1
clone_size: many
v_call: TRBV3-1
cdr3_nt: TGTGCCAGCAGCCACTCCATGGCAGGGCGTTTGAACACTGAAGCTTTCTTT
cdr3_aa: CASSHSMAGRLNTEAFF

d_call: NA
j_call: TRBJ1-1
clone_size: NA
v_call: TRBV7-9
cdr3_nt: TGTGCCAGCAGCTTCACAATGTTCAGGCGCCACAATGAAACTTTCTTT
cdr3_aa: CASSFTMFRRHNETFF

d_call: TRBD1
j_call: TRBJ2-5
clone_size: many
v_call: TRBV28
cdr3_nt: TGTGCCAGCAGTTTAATCCGACAGGGCCAAGAGACCCAGTACTTC
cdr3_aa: CASSLIRQGQETQYF

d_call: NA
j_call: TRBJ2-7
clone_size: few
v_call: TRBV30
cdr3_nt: TGTGCCTGGATTAGGAGTTACGAGCAGTACTTC
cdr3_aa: CAWIRSYEQYF

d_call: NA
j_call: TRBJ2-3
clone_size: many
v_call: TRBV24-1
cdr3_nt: TGTGCCACCAGTGATTTCCGGCGAGGGGGCACAGATACGCAGTATTTT
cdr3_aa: CATSDFRRGGTDTQYF

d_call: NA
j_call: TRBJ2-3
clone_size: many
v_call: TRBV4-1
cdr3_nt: TGCGCCAGCAGCCAAGAACTGGGAGATACGCAGTATTTT
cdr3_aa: CASSQELGDTQYF

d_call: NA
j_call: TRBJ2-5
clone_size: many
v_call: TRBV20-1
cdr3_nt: TGCAGTGCTAGACAGGGGGGAGGGGGCCAAGAGACCCAGTACTTC
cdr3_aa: CSARQGGGGQETQYF

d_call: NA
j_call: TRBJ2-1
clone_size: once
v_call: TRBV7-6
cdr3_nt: TGTGCCAGCAGCCCCTACTCCCGCAGCTCCTACAATGAGCAGTTCTTC
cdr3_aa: CASSPYSRSSYNEQFF

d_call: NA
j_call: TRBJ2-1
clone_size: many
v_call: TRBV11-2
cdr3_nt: TGTGCCAGCAGGCCCACGTCGGCTTCGGAGCAGTTCTTC
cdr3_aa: CASRPTSASEQFF